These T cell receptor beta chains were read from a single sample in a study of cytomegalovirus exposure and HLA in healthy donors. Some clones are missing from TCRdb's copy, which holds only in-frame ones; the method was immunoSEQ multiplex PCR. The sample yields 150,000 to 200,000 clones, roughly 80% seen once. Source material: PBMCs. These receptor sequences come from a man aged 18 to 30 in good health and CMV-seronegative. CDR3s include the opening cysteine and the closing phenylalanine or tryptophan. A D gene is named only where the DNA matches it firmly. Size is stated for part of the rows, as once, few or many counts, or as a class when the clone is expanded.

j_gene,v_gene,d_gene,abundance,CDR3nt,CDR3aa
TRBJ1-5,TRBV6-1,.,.,TGTGCCAGCAGGACAACAGTGGTTCAGCCCCAGCATTTT,CASRTTVVQPQHF
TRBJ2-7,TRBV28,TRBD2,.,TGTGCCAGCAGTTTAGAGCGGGAGGGCCCCTACGAGCAGTACTTC,CASSLEREGPYEQYF
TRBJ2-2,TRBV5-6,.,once,TGTGCCAGCAGCTTGGGTGCTCTGAGGGCGGGAACCGGGGAGCTGTTTTTT,CASSLGALRAGTGELFF
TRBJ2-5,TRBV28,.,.,TGTGCCAGCAGCCCCTTCGCGCCCCAAGAGACCCAGTACTTC,CASSPFAPQETQYF
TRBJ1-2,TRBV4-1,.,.,TGCGCCAGCAGCCACGATATTGTAGATGGCTACACCTTC,CASSHDIVDGYTF
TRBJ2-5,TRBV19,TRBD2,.,TGTGCCAGTAGTATGGGGCTTAGCGGGGGTCAAGAGACCCAGTACTTC,CASSMGLSGGQETQYF
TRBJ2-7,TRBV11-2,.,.,TGTGCCAGCAGCTTATGGGGGGATACCTACGAGCAGTACTTC,CASSLWGDTYEQYF
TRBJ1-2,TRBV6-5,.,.,TGTGCCAGCAGTCGGAGGGCAAACAATGGCTACACCTTC,CASSRRANNGYTF
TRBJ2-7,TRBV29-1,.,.,TGCAGCGTTGGGAGGAGCTCCTACGAGCAGTACTTC,CSVGRSSYEQYF
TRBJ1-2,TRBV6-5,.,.,TGTGCCAGCAGTGACATGGGGCAGGGTGGCTACACCTTC,CASSDMGQGGYTF
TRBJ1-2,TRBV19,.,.,TGTGCCAGTTCCCCTGGGGCAGAACAAAACTATGGCTACACCTTC,CASSPGAEQNYGYTF
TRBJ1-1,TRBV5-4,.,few,TGTGCCAGCAGCTCAAAGCGGGGGCTAGCGAGCGGCACTGAAGCTTTCTTT,CASSSKRGLASGTEAFF
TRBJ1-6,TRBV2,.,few,TGTGCCAGCAGTGAATCGCGAGGTCCCGAAGCCTATAATTCACCCCTCCACTTT,CASSESRGPEAYNSPLHF
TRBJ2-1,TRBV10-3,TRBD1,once,TGTGCCATCAGTACCCCGGGACAGCAGCAGTTCTTC,CAISTPGQQQFF
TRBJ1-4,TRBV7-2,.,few,TGTGCCAGCAGTTATTTGACAGGACAAAATGAAAAACTGTTTTTT,CASSYLTGQNEKLFF
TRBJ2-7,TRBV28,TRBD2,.,TGTGCCAGCAGCGACGGGGGACTAGCGGTAAGCTCCTACGAGCAGTACTTC,CASSDGGLAVSSYEQYF
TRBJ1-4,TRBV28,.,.,TGTGCCAGCAGCCTGACAGTGACTAATGAAAAACTGTTTTTT,CASSLTVTNEKLFF
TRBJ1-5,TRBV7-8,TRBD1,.,TGTGCCAGCAGCTTAGCGCGGGTAGGCAGGGGGGAACGGAGCAATCAGCCCCAGCATTTT,CASSLARVGRGERSNQPQHF
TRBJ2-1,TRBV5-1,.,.,TGCGCCAGCAGCCTGGCAGTTCGGGACAATGAGCAGTTCTTC,CASSLAVRDNEQFF
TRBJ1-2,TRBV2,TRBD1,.,TGTGCCAGCAGCGAAGGAAGGGGGCTCTATGGCTACACCTTC,CASSEGRGLYGYTF
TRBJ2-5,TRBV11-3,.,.,TGTGCCAGCAGTCGTACCGGGACAACGCAAGAGACCCAGTACTTC,CASSRTGTTQETQYF
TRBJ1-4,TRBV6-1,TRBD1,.,TGTGCCAGCAGCCCCGGGACAGGTGTAAATGAAAAACTGTTTTTT,CASSPGTGVNEKLFF
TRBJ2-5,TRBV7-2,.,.,TGTGCCAGCAGCCCCGGACAGCAAGAGACCCAGTACTTC,CASSPGQQETQYF
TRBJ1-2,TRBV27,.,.,TGTGCCAGCAGTTTATCGACAAACCTCTATGGCTACACCTTC,CASSLSTNLYGYTF
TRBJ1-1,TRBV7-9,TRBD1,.,TGTGCCAGCAGCACCACGGACAGGATGAACACTGAAGCTTTCTTT,CASSTTDRMNTEAFF
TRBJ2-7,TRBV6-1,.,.,TGTGCCAGCAGCCTTACAGGTTCCTACGAGCAGTACTTC,CASSLTGSYEQYF
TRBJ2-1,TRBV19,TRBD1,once,TGTGCCAGTAGTATTCTCCAGGGACAGGGTAGGTATGAGCAGTTCTTC,CASSILQGQGRYEQFF
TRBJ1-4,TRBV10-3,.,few,TGTGCCATCAGTGGCAGGGTCGGAGAAAAACTGTTTTTT,CAISGRVGEKLFF
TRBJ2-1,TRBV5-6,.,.,TGTGCCAGCAGCTTGGGGGCCCCAAGGACAGTTAACAATGAGCAGTTCTTC,CASSLGAPRTVNNEQFF
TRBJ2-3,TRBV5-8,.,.,TGTGCCAGCAGCTTTTCTTATAGCACAGATACGCAGTATTTT,CASSFSYSTDTQYF
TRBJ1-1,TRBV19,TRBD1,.,TGTGCCAGTAGTGCGGGATCAGGGGGCCCTGAAGCTTTCTTT,CASSAGSGGPEAFF
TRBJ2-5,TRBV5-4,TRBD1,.,TGTGCCAGCAGAAGGGACAGGGGGCGGCGAGAGACCCAGTACTTC,CASRRDRGRRETQYF
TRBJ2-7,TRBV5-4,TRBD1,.,TGTGCCAGCAGCCGCGTAATTCGGTCAGGGGGCGGCGAGCAGTACTTC,CASSRVIRSGGGEQYF
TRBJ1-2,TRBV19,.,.,TGTGCCAGTAGTATGAGTGGGCCAACCTTTCGGTTCCAGAACTATGGCTACACCTTC,CASSMSGPTFRFQNYGYTF
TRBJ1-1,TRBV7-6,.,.,TGTGCCAGCAGTTCTGGGGCGAACACTGAAGCTTTCTTT,CASSSGANTEAFF
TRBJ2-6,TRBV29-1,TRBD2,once,TGCAGCGCAGGACTAGCGGGGGGCTCTGGGGCCAACGTCCTGACTTTC,CSAGLAGGSGANVLTF
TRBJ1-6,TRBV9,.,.,TGTGCCAGCAGCGCCTCGGGCGGAATACGGGGTAATTCACCCCTCCACTTT,CASSASGGIRGNSPLHF
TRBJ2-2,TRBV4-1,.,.,TGCGCCAGCAGCCACGGAGGAAGACAGGTGAACACCGGGGAGCTGTTTTTT,CASSHGGRQVNTGELFF
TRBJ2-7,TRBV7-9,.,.,TGTGCCAGCAGCATCTCGACAGCCTCCTACGAGCAGTACTTC,CASSISTASYEQYF
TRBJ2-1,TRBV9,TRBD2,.,TGTGCCAGCAGCGGAGGTTCTAGCGGGGGACTCTACAATGAGCAGTTCTTC,CASSGGSSGGLYNEQFF
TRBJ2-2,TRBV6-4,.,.,TGTGCCCCGAAACTGGAGCTGTTTTTT,CAPKLELFF
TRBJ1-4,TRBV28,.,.,TGTGCCAGCAGCCCGGGAAGGGCAACTAATGAAAAACTGTTTTTT,CASSPGRATNEKLFF
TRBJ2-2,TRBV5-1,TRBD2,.,TGCGCCAGCAGCTCCACCGGGACTAGCGGGATGAGCGGCACCGGGGAGCTGTTTTTT,CASSSTGTSGMSGTGELFF
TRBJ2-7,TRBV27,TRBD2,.,TGTGCCAGCCGCTTACGGGGGACTAGCGACTACGAGCAGTACTTC,CASRLRGTSDYEQYF
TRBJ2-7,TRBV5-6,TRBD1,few,TGTGCCAGCAGCTTAGGTCAGGGGGTCCACGAGCAGTACTTC,CASSLGQGVHEQYF
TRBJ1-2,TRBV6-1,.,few,TGTGCCAGCTCCCCGGACAGAAACTATGGCTACACCTTC,CASSPDRNYGYTF
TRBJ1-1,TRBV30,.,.,TGTGCCTGGACCGGTAAGGGGAAGGCGGCTTTCTTT,CAWTGKGKAAFF
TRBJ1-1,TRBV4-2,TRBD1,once,TGTGCCAGCAGCCGCCCACAGGGGATGAACACTGAAGCTTTCTTT,CASSRPQGMNTEAFF
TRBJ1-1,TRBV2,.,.,TGTGCCAGCAGTGGCCAGGAAACTGAAGCTTTCTTT,CASSGQETEAFF
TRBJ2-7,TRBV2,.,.,TGTGCCAGCAAAATTAACAGGGACGTCTCCTACGAGCAGTACTTC,CASKINRDVSYEQYF
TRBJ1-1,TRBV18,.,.,TGTGCCAGCTCACCACACCCTCAGTCGGAAGCTTTCTTT,CASSPHPQSEAFF
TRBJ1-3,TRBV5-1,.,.,TGCGCCAGCAGCGACACGGGAAACACCATATATTTT,CASSDTGNTIYF
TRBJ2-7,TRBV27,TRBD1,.,TGTGCCAGCAGTTCGGGACAGGGGGGAGGTGAGCAGTACTTC,CASSSGQGGGEQYF
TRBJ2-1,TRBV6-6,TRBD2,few,TGTGCCAGCAGTTACGGGACTAGCGGGGGCCTAGGGGAGCAGTTCTTC,CASSYGTSGGLGEQFF
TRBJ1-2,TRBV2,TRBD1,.,TGTGCCAGCAGTGATGGGTGGACAGGGGGCGACTATGGCTACACCTTC,CASSDGWTGGDYGYTF
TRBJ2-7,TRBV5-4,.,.,TGTGCCAGCAGCTTGGGGGGTATGGGGCCAACCTACGAGCAGTACTTC,CASSLGGMGPTYEQYF
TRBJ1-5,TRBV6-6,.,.,TGTGCCAGCAGTTGGACTATGTCAGGTTACAATCAGCCCCAGCATTTT,CASSWTMSGYNQPQHF
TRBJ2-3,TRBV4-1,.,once,TGCGCCAGCAGCCGCTACTTGGCGGGAGATACGCAGTATTTT,CASSRYLAGDTQYF
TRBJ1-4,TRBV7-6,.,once,TGTGCCAGCAGCCCCCGCATGGGGGGAACTAATGAAAAACTGTTTTTT,CASSPRMGGTNEKLFF